This entry concerns a single T cell receptor beta chain. Its antigen is unknown. No base quality information exists; no much larger clone differs at one position. The data belong to a study of cytomegalovirus exposure and HLA in healthy donors (dated by TCRdb to the late 2010s). Broadly, across the study: An earlier analysis of several hundred of the donors reported about 250 Gb of sequence data and 117 million unique TCR beta sequences from 150 million to 200 million T cells. About 330 gigabases of sequencing data and around 85 million unique TCR sequences made up an early release that covered around 640 HLA-typed donors. Of the roughly 400 genotyped donors, 81% were placed in the genetic ancestry cluster associated with self-reported Caucasian donors. The study aimed to test whether cataloging public T cell receptors could reveal signatures of past pathogen exposure. The study profiled the T cell repertoires of around 700 subjects by immunosequencing and related them to cytomegalovirus serostatus. Besides the first cohort of under 700 subjects, a separate validation cohort made up of 120 different subjects was used. To predict cytomegalovirus infection status, the study combined high-throughput TCR immunosequencing, statistical association of individual TCRs with disease status, and machine learning. A later analysis re-analyzed previously published TCR beta repertoires from about 730 donors and added high-resolution HLA genotyping to study TCR occurrence patterns. The later analysis used no new phenotypic data to find candidate immune exposures, relying instead on TCR beta sequences and their occurrence across donors. To decide whether each TCR beta V gene segment behaved as functional or pseudogenic, an earlier analysis of some 600 of the donors relied on high-throughput TCR beta sequencing. Donor age, sex, ethnicity and CMV serostatus were compiled alongside the repertoire data. In a later genetic analysis, genome-wide SNP genotypes for about 65% of the roughly 700 donors were used, and that subset was treated as a discovery cohort. Every repertoire in the discovery cohort had been generated on one and the same sequencing platform. HLA typing included class I and class II loci at four-digit resolution. Typing coverage differed by locus: A, B, C, DRB1 and DQB1 were typed in about 620-630 donors, DQA1 in 500 to 550, DPA1 in nearly 610, and DPB1 in just under 490. Roughly five DR-DQ haplotypes were handled as single units for association and clustering because linkage in the cohort was strong. Across about 370 genotyped donors of the cohort, an average of roughly 250,000 unique TCR beta nucleotide sequences per donor were sequenced, and roughly a sixth of those sequences were non-productive.

In total, approximately 700 healthy bone marrow donors made up the cohort. Cohort members were all nominally healthy when sampled, although unrecorded immune exposures were likely present. The donor tested CMV seropositive, placing the donor among the 290 or so seropositive members of the cohort. Each donor provided a peripheral blood sample, and peripheral blood mononuclear cells were used for TCR beta sequencing. The Qiagen DNeasy Blood Extraction Kit was used to extract genomic DNA from the blood cell samples. CDR3 length: 13 amino acids, cysteine to phenylalanine. Kept here is only the CDR3 DNA, which spans 39 bases and is read in frame from base 1. The germline V gene gives CDR1 as SNHLY and CDR2 as FYNNEI. Between the V and J ends, shortened by 6 bases and 4 bases respectively, the junction contains 12 bases. Beyond this particular receptor, the publication reports: Sequencing depth was assumed to be roughly uniform across donors in the presence/absence analyses, though that assumption may not hold. Broadly in line with IMGT annotations, most TCR beta V segments showed up in productive rearrangements about 87% or about 30% of the time in an earlier analysis of several hundred of the donors. Strong co-occurrence of HLA alleles, especially DR and DQ, made assigning TCR associations to individual alleles difficult. Most TCR sequences were seen in very few donors, while some public TCRs were found in many individuals. In a later analysis, several top co-occurrence clusters were reported to appear linked to parvovirus B19, influenza, CMV and Epstein-Barr virus. A later analysis associated some 17,000 TCR beta sequences with specific HLA alleles at a false discovery rate of 0.05. According to the authors, the approach could potentially be generalized to other disease states and immunological phenotypes. In a later analysis, HLA-associated TCR beta chains showed more clonal expansion and lower generation probabilities than non-associated chains that were equally common. In vitro tests confirmed that a few of the cytomegalovirus-associated TCR beta chains recognize cytomegalovirus antigens. An association between a missense DCLRE1C variant and V-gene and J-gene trimming of TCR beta chains was found in a later genetic analysis and replicated in an independent cohort. In a later analysis, most CMV-associated TCR beta chains were found to appear HLA-restricted, with HLA associations seemingly driven largely by CMV exposure. A group of highly shared sequence variants was considered likely to be a technical artifact of the sequencing pipeline. This cohort had only TCR beta chains sequenced, and the lack of alpha or paired-chain data limited which features could be detected. Correlated functional status among segregating V segments might reflect linkage disequilibrium, but an unknown experimental factor could not be ruled out. Because counts were too low, some 16 rarely observed V segments, including chromosome 9 orphons, were excluded from the earlier analysis of 587 of the donors. In a later analysis, the rate of TCR association differed among HLA loci, with DRB1 alleles having the most associated TCRs and HLA-C alleles having the fewest. A total of some 180 TCR beta chains were listed by the study as associated with cytomegalovirus. A further reported finding was that TCR beta sequences accurately predicted the HLA-A and HLA-B alleles for most subjects in the first cohort. Because HLA typing was unavailable for some donors at each locus, only the typed subset was used in association tests. In both the original and validation cohorts, the classifier was reported to diagnose cytomegalovirus status with high specificity and sensitivity. Because the 87-base-pair reads could not distinguish some IMGT-functional V segments, including TRBV6-2 and TRBV6-3, those segments were excluded. For the cohort, immune exposure information was limited to CMV serostatus. Compared with the approximately 700-donor mean, donors in an Asian-associated ancestry cluster had fewer N-insertions in productive TCRs, according to a later genetic analysis.

Library prep was done by the immunoSEQ multiplex PCR assay. A mixture of 60 forward primers for TCR Vbeta segments and 13 reverse primers for TCR Jbeta segments was used in the multiplex PCR. The CDR3 region of rearranged TCR beta genes was amplified from genomic DNA with a multiplex PCR assay. The amplified TCR beta libraries were sequenced on the Illumina HiSeq System as 87-base-pair reads. The published analysis was carried out like this. A later analysis tallied about 77 million unique TCR beta chains across the 640 or so repertoires, and some 10 million of those chains were shared by two or more donors. Raw reads were error-corrected and collapsed into unique sequences with a nearest-neighbor algorithm that merged closely related sequences to remove PCR and sequencing errors. V, D and J gene segments were assigned by aligning CDR3 sequences to IMGT reference sequences. For a sequence to be retained, a match of at least six nucleotides was required to both a V gene segment and a J gene segment. A rearrangement was called productive if the CDR3 had no stop codons and remained in frame with V and J, and every other rearrangement was called non-productive. CDR3 was defined according to IMGT convention as the region running from the second conserved V-encoded cysteine to the conserved J-encoded phenylalanine. The earlier analysis of approximately 500 of the donors excluded sequences that lacked an unambiguous match to a single V gene segment. In an earlier analysis of almost 600 of the donors, a V segment was called functional when productive rearrangements were above 56.7%, and segregating when the standard deviation between donors exceeded 5%. A statistical classification framework was developed to diagnose cytomegalovirus status using the catalog of TCR beta chain sequences. In a later analysis, V and J genes were assigned by comparing TCR nucleotide sequences against IMGT/GENE-DB human TR gene sequences. A later analysis assigned CDR3 sequences and most-parsimonious VDJ recombination scenarios with the TCRdist pipeline. In a later analysis, each TCR beta chain was defined by its CDR3 amino acid sequence together with its V-gene family, and reads lacking a unique V-gene family were excluded. A later analysis removed over 500 highly shared, low-generation-probability nucleotide sequences to deal with suspected cross-contamination and a sequencing artifact. A later analysis calculated a clonal expansion index for each public chain from normalized within-repertoire ranks of inferred template counts. In a later analysis, generation probabilities were computed with a VDJ recombination model fitted to out-of-frame rearrangements, and the resulting probabilities were checked against IGoR. In a later analysis, TCR-TCR, TCR-HLA and TCR-CMV co-occurrence was scored with hypergeometric tests, and a repertoire-size bias correction was applied to TCR pairs. To estimate false discovery rates, a later analysis permuted the HLA or CMV assignments 20 times. In a later analysis, co-occurring TCRs were grouped with DBSCAN, and TCRdist sequence similarity was added when clustering was performed within HLA-allele-positive subsets. Co-occurrence clustering excluded repertoires with fewer than 30,000 or more than 120,000 public chains, plus five with anomalous nucleotide sharing. The clones in this table, taken by TCRdb from immuneACCESS, are in-frame only. Not every clone is retained; where verified, under half of the shortfall comes from an unresolved V gene, and the cause of the rest is unknown. That table furnishes V, J and clone size, whereas the DNA furnished D and trimming. The sample table shows 150,000 or so clones, and approximately 82% are seen once. Clones ranked in the top ten supply more than 6.5% of the sample.

Here the chain combines TRBV2 and TRBJ1-1; the D gene remains uncertain. This clonotype originated in a woman aged 45 to 65 in good health and CMV-seropositive. Sequencing input: PBMCs. The CDR3: CASRDERLTEAFF. The nucleotides are TGTGCCAGCAGGGATGAGCGACTCACTGAAGCTTTCTTT.